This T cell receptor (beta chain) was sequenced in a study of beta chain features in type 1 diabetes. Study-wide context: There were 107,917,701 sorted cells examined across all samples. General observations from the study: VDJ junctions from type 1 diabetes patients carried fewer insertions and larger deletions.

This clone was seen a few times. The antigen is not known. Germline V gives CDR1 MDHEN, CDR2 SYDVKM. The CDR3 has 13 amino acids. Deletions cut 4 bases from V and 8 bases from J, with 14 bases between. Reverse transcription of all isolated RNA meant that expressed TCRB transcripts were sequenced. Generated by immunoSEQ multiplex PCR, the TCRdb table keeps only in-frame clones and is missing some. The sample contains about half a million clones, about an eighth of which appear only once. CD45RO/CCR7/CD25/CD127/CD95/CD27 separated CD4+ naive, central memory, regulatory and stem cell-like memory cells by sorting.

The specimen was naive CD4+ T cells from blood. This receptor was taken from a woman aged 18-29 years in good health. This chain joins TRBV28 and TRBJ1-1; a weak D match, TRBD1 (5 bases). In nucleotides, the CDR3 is TGTGCCAGCAGTTATGCAGGCAGGGCAGAAGCTTTCTTT. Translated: CASSYAGRAEAFF.